The TCR beta chain described here comes from a study of blood T cell repertoires in COVID-19 (dated by TCRdb to 2018 to 2020). Regarding the complete study: Collaborator samples came from the United States, Italy and Spain and covered acute and convalescent phases of COVID-19. The prospective study material was composed of cDNA or gDNA derived from T cells, B-cell-depleted T cells, or PBMCs. Deeply sampled blood TCRbeta repertoires from subjects exposed to, actively infected with, or recovered from COVID-19 were included in the dataset. A freely available public database, intended as a resource for researchers studying the immune response to SARS-CoV-2, is where the repertoires were released. The samples were drawn from two sources: the first 160 participants of the ongoing ImmuneRACE study, and 1,200 or so subjects contributed by 6 global collaborators. The sample metadata nearly always contained a de-identified subject ID, COVID-19 status, age in years and sex. HLA class I and class II types, where available, came from metadata supplied by the sample provider rather than from assay-based typing. What the authors observed across the whole study: The quantity of clinical and demographic metadata differed by source and by participant and was supplied without curation.

The immunoSEQ Assay, a bias-controlled multiplex PCR, was used to amplify TCRbeta CDR3 regions from genomic DNA. Processing in the source paper ran as follows. Within the assay, amplification of reference gene primers was used to estimate how many nucleated cells each sample contained. To quantify the absolute abundance of each unique TCRbeta CDR3 rearrangement, sequence reads were collapsed and filtered. For each sample, productive Simpson clonality was calculated as the square root of Simpson's diversity index across productive rearrangements. The table was pulled from immuneACCESS by TCRdb, which kept in-frame rearrangements only. Such tables lose some clones; where checked, under half of the loss comes from unresolved V genes, and the rest has no known cause. The DNA gave D and trimming, while V, J and clone size come from that table. The sample table holds around 260,000 clones, of which 80% to 90% were seen once. The ten largest clones add up to 0.75% to 0.9% of the sample.

Remarks on this clone: There is no known antigen for this receptor. No much larger clone exists at a distance of one base, and base qualities are not known.

V lost 5 bases and J lost 1 base; the stretch between them is 10 bases long. Looking up the germline V gene yields CDR1 MRHNA and CDR2 SNTAGT. Measured from the cysteine to the phenylalanine, the CDR3 is 14 residues long. Only CDR3 DNA is held: 42 bases, read in frame from base 1. The collaborating institutions used their own protocols to collect whole blood in K2EDTA tubes. For TCRbeta analysis, collaborator samples were shipped as frozen whole blood, as isolated PBMCs, or as DNA extracted from either sample type. The receptor comes from a man aged 30 to 45 with acute or convalescent COVID-19. The sample was peripheral blood. Recombination joined TRBV6-4 with TRBJ2-3; tentative D gene TRBD2, with 6 bases matching. The CDR3 is CASSRGGGTDTQYF. The DNA sequence reads TGTGCCAGCAGTCGGGGCGGGGGCACAGATACGCAGTATTTT.